This T cell receptor beta chain was captured in a study of blood T cell repertoires in COVID-19. This CDR3 region has 15 residues. The ends were cut back, 4 bases at V and 0 bases at J, with 10 bases in the middle. Germline CDR1 and CDR2: LGHNA and YSLEER. Here immunoSEQ multiplex PCR was the method, and the copy in TCRdb shows in-frame clones only, minus some. This sample yields about 130,000 clones, of which about 86% are seen a single time; about 2.5% belongs to the top ten. Sequenced input: PBMCs or T cells enriched from blood (not recorded which). This receptor was obtained from a woman between 50 and 59 years old who had recovered from COVID-19. The chain links TRBV4-3 to TRBJ2-1, with D unresolved. CDR3 residues: CASSLSYSSYNEQFF. The CDR3 DNA follows: TGCGCCAGCAGCCTGTCTTACAGCTCCTACAATGAGCAGTTCTTC.